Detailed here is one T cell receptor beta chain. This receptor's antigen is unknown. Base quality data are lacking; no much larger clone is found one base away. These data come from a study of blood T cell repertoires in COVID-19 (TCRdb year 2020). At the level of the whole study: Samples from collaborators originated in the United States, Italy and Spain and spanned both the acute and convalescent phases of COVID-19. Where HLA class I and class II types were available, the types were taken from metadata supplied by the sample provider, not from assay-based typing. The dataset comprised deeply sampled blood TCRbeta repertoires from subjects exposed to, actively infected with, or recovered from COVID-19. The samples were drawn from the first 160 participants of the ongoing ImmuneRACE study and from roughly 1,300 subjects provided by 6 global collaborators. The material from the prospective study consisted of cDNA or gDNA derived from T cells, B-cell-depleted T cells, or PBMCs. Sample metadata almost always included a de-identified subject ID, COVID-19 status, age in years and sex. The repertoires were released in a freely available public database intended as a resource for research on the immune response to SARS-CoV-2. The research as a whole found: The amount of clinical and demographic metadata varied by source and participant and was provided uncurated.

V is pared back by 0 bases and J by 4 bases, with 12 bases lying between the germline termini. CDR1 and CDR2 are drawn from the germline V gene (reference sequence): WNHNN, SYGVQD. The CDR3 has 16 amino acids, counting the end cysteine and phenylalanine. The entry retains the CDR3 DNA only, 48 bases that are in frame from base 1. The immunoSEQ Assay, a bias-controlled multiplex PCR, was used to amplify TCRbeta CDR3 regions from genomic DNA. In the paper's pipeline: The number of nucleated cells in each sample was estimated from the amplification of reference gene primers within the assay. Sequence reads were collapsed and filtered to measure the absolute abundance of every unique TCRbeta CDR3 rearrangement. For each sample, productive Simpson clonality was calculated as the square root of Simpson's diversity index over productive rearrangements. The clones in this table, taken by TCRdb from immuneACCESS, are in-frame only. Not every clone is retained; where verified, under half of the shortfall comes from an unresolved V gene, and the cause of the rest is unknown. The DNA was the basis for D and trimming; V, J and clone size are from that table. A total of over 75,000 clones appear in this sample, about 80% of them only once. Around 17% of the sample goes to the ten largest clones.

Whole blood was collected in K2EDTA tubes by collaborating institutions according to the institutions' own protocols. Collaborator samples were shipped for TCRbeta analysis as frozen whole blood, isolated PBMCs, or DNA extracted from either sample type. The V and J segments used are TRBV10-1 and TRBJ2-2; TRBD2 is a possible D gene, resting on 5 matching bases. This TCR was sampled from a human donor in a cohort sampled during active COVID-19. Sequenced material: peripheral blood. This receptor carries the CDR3 CASSESRGLSTGELFF. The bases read TGCGCCAGCAGTGAGTCGAGAGGGCTGAGCACCGGGGAGCTGTTTTTT.